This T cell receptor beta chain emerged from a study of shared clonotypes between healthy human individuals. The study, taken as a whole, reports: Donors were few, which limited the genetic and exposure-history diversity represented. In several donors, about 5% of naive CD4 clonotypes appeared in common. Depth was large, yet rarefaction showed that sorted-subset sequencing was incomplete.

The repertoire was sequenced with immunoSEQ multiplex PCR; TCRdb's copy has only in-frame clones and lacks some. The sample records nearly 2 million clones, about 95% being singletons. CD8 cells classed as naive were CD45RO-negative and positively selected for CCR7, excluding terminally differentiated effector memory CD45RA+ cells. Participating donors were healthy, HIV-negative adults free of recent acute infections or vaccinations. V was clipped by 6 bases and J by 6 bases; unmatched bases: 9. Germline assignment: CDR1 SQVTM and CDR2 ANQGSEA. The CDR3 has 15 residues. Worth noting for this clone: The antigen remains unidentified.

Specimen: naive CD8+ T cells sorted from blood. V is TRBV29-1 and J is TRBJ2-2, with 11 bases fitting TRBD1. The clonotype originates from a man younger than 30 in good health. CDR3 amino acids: CSVPGQGAQAGELFF. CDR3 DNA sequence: TGCAGCGTGCCTGGACAGGGGGCGCAAGCCGGGGAGCTGTTTTTT.